Below, one T cell receptor (beta chain) is given with its context. Its antigen remains unknown. Trimming removed 3 bases at V and 10 bases at J, with 10 bases between. The CDR3 totals 12 residues. This specimen belongs to a study of T cell repertoires in cytomegalovirus infection. Study summary: CMV infection and matching HLA type were both indicated by public TCR beta signatures.

Study-wide findings and caveats: Public TCR beta family frequency separated CMV-and-HLA carriers, including in an independent cohort. There were HLA-C-restricted CMV-specific TCR beta clonotypes dominating the ex vivo response.

TCRdb independently ran MiXCR on the reads; one entry per CDR3 protein. The sample records roughly 280,000 distinct CDR3 sequences, about 20% being singletons. Sequences were derived from cultured PBMCs, sampled from culture after CMV antigen stimulation. The TCR sequence derives from a human donor in good health (CMV status not recorded). Some clones in this sample may be carry-over from other donors' samples. The chain has TRBV12-3 or TRBV12-4 and TRBJ2-1; unclear D gene. CDR3 loop: CASSFGDWEQFF. CDR3 coding DNA: TGTGCCAGCAGTTTCGGCGATTGGGAGCAGTTCTTC.